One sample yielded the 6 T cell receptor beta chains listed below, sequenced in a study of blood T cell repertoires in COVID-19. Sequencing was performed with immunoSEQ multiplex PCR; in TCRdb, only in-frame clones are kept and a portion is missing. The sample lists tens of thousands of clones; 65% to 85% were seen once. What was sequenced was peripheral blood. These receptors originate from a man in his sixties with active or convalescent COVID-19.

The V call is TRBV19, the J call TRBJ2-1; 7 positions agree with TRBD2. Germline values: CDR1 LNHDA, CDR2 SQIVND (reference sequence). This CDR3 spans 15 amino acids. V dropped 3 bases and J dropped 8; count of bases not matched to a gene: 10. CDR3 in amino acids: CASSIVLAISYEQFF. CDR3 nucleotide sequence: TGTGCCAGTAGTATTGTACTAGCGATAAGTTATGAGCAGTTCTTC.

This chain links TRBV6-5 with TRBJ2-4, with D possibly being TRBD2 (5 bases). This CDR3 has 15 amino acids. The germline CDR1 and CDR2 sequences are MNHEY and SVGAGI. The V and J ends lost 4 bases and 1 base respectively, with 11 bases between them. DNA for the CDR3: TGTGCCAGCAGTTCCCCCTCGGGGGCCAAAAACATTCAGTACTTC. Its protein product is CASSSPSGAKNIQYF.

The CDR3 is CASSAGQGTTEAFF. In DNA, the CDR3 is TGTGCCAGCAGCGCCGGACAGGGTACCACTGAAGCTTTCTTT. V is TRBV3-1 (or the pseudogene TRBV3-2) and J is TRBJ1-1, with 8 bases matching TRBD1. With 5 bases clipped from V and 4 bases from J, the junction kept 6 bases outside the gene matches. CDR1 is LGHDT, CDR2 YNNKEL, per germline (reference sequence). This CDR3 region has 14 residues.

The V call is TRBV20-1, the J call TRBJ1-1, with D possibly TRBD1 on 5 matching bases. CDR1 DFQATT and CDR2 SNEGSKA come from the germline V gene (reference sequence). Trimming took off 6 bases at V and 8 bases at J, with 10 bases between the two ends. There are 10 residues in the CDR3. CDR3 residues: CSATQEEAFF. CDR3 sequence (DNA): TGCAGTGCAACACAGGAGGAAGCTTTCTTT.

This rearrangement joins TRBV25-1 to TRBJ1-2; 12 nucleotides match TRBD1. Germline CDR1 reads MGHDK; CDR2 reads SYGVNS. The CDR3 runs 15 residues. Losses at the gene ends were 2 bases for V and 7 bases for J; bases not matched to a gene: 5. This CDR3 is CASSEGPGQGAGYTF. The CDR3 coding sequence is TGTGCCAGCAGTGAAGGTCCGGGACAGGGGGCTGGCTACACCTTC.

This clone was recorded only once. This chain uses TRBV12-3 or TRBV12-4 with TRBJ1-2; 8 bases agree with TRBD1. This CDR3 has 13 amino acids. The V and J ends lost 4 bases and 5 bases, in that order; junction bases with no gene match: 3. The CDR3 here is CASSSQGAYGYTF. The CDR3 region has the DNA TGTGCCAGCAGTTCCCAGGGGGCATATGGCTACACCTTC.